Presented here are 30 T cell receptor beta chains from one specimen sequenced in a study of T-cell memory formation after mild COVID-19. TCRdb used MiXCR to reprocess the 5' RACE reads, holding one entry per CDR3 protein. The table includes more than 300,000 distinct CDR3 sequences, approximately 13% detected once. The source material was PBMCs or a T cell subset sorted from them (not recorded which). These receptors were taken from a man aged 18 to 29 who had mild COVID-19 (a few samples of this study predate the infection). Cell type and time point are not known.

On this clonotype: This may be a read error, as it is one base from a much larger clone. This chain connects TRBV28 to TRBJ1-2; no clear D gene. Germline CDR1 reads MDHEN; CDR2 reads SYDVKM. The CDR3 has 11 residues. Trimming took 1 base from V and 3 from J, leaving 0 bases between them. The CDR3 region has the DNA TGTGCCAGCAGTTTATACTATGGCTACACCTTC. As protein: CASSLYYGYTF.

This clonotype has just a few counts. This chain joins TRBV11-2 and TRBJ2-5, with D maybe TRBD1 (6 bases). Germline V gives CDR1 SGHAT, CDR2 FQNNGV. The CDR3 totals 15 residues. V was pared by 0 bases and J by 1 base, with 9 bases between. The CDR3 here is CASSLDGTIQETQYF. CDR3 in DNA: TGTGCCAGCAGCTTAGACGGGACAATCCAAGAGACCCAGTACTTC.

The gene calls are TRBV6-5 and TRBJ2-5, with a tentative D call TRBD2 (7 bases). The CDR3 loop spans 15 amino acids. The V gene lost 5 bases and the J gene lost 4 bases, with 17 bases spanning the gap. Germline V CDR1 and CDR2: MNHEY, SVGAGI. CDR3 in amino acids: CASSRGGASGETQYF. In DNA, the CDR3 is TGTGCCAGCAGTAGGGGGGGGGCATCAGGAGAGACCCAGTACTTC.

Turning to this clonotype: The junction departs from germline at one end; a sequencing error may be responsible. The genes are TRBV6-5 and TRBJ1-5; D ambiguous. From germline, CDR1 is MNHEY and CDR2 SVGAGI. This CDR3 contains 14 residues. The CDR3 nucleotides are TGTGCCAGCAGTTACGGCCGAAGCACTCAGCCCCAGCATTTT. Encoded protein: CASSYGRSTQPQHF.

In its sample, this clonotype was seen a few times. V usage is TRBV7-2 and J usage is TRBJ2-5; 12 bases are a match to TRBD2. The CDR3 is 16 residues long. CDR1 and CDR2 (germline): SGHTA, FQGNSA. V lost 6 bases, J lost 4 bases, and 9 bases stayed unmatched. As DNA, the CDR3 is TGTGCCAGCAGATCTATACTAGCGGGGGGCCCAGAGACCCAGTACTTC. Its protein product is CASRSILAGGPETQYF.

This clonotype showed up just a few times. The rearrangement links TRBV5-6 to TRBJ2-3, with 10 bases aligning to TRBD2. CDR3 length equals 15 residues. Germline CDR1 is SGHDT and CDR2 is YYEEEE. The V gene end was trimmed by 0 bases and the J gene end by 6 bases; junction bases not matched to a gene: 4. As DNA, the CDR3 is TGTGCCAGCAGCTTGGTCCTAGCGGGGGTGGATACGCAGTATTTT. It codes for CASSLVLAGVDTQYF. The full variable domain, its missing parts supplied by reference TRBV5-6 and TRBJ2-3, is DAGVTQSPTHLIKTRGQQVTLRCSPKSGHDTVSWYQQALGQGPQFIFQYYEEEERQRGNFPDRFSGHQFPNYSSELNVNALLLGDSALYLCASSLVLAGVDTQYFGPGTRLTVL.

There are many counts of this clonotype. This chain links TRBV18 with TRBJ2-3; TRBD2 aligns across 11 bases. Germline V lookup: CDR1 KGHSH, CDR2 LQKENI. V lost 1 base and J lost 3; bases outside the gene matches: 3. The CDR3 sequence is 16 residues long. The CDR3 nucleotides are TGTGCCAGCTCACCACGACTAGCGGGGTCAACAGATACGCAGTATTTT. It encodes CASSPRLAGSTDTQYF.

V and J are TRBV10-3 and TRBJ2-1; 7 bases match TRBD2. The V gene end was trimmed by 3 bases and the J gene end by 8 bases; junction bases not matched to a gene: 13. Germline V gene data show CDR1 as ENHRY and CDR2 as SYGVKD. The CDR3 spans 16 residues. CDR3 sequence (DNA): TGTGCCATCAGTGACCGTCGACTAGCACTTGGGGATGAGCAGTTCTTC. Translated, it gives CAISDRRLALGDEQFF.

The rearrangement joins TRBV5-1 to TRBJ2-3; no clear D. CDR3 size: 15 residues. V was trimmed by 0 bases and J by 6 bases, leaving 14 bases between them. Germline V gene sequence: CDR1 SGHRS, CDR2 YFSETQ. CDR3: CASSLAKMGLDTQYF. As DNA, the CDR3 is TGCGCCAGCAGCTTGGCCAAGATGGGGTTGGATACGCAGTATTTT. The full variable domain, its missing parts supplied by reference TRBV5-1 and TRBJ2-3, is KAGVTQTPRYLIKTRGQQVTLSCSPISGHRSVSWYQQTPGQGLQFLFEYFSETQRNKGNFPGRFSGRQFSNSRSEMNVSTLELGDSALYLCASSLAKMGLDTQYFGPGTRLTVL.

The chain carries TRBV7-2 and TRBJ2-2; unclear D gene. The CDR3 spans 15 residues. The V end lost 2 bases, the J end lost 1 base, and 8 bases lay between the germline ends. The germline V gene encodes CDR1 SGHTA and CDR2 FQGNSA. CDR3 bases: TGTGCCAGCAGCTTAACCCCGCAGAACACCGGGGAGCTGTTTTTT. Translation: CASSLTPQNTGELFF.

This clonotype has a handful of counts. This chain uses TRBV7-6 with TRBJ2-1; 9 positions agree with TRBD2. The germline CDR1 and CDR2 sequences are SGHVS and FNYEAQ. V lost 4 bases to trimming and J lost 3 bases; unmatched junction nucleotides: 1. The CDR3 runs 14 residues. This CDR3 is CASSYSGGYNEQFF. For the CDR3, the DNA is TGTGCCAGCAGCTATAGCGGGGGCTACAATGAGCAGTTCTTC.

This clonotype was seen a few times. CDR3 amino acids: CASSQESSGGEETQYF. In DNA, the CDR3 is TGTGCCAGCAGCCAAGAGTCCAGCGGGGGGGAAGAGACCCAGTACTTC. The J gene is TRBJ2-5, the V gene TRBV3-1; 10 nucleotides match TRBD2. Germline loops: CDR1 LGHDT, CDR2 YNNKEL (reference sequence). This CDR3 is 16 amino acids long. J lost 3 bases, V lost 0 bases, and 4 bases had no gene match.

The chain carries TRBV12-3 or TRBV12-4 and TRBJ2-5; D possibly corresponds to TRBD1 (6 bases). This CDR3 region has 12 residues. The germline V and J ends were trimmed by 5 bases and 7 bases, with 11 bases remaining between them. The CDR3 coding sequence is TGTGCCAGCAGTGCCCGAGGGGGGACCCAGTACTTC. Its translation is CASSARGGTQYF.

The V gene is TRBV3-1, the J gene TRBJ1-2; D is uncertain. CDR1 and CDR2 from the germline V gene are LGHDT and YNNKEL (reference sequence). The V and J ends lost 0 bases and 3 bases respectively, with 5 bases between them. The length of the CDR3 is 13 residues. CDR3 loop: CASSQESDYGYTF. The CDR3 DNA reads as TGTGCCAGCAGCCAAGAAAGCGACTATGGCTACACCTTC.

This clonotype was found many times. The chain has TRBV5-1 and TRBJ1-1; D not resolved. Trimming removed 0 bases at V and 7 bases at J, with 7 bases between. CDR1 SGHRS and CDR2 YFSETQ come from the germline V gene. This CDR3 is built from 12 residues. The CDR3 coding sequence is TGCGCCAGCAGCTTGGCTGGTCGTGAAGCTTTCTTT. This sequence encodes CASSLAGREAFF.

This rearrangement joins TRBV6-6 to TRBJ1-2; 10 nucleotides match TRBD1. CDR1 is MNHNY, CDR2 SVGAGI, per germline (reference sequence). V was clipped by 7 bases and J by 3 bases; unmatched bases: 11. This CDR3 contains 16 residues. The CDR3 reads CASTGRDRGGDYGYTF. DNA for the CDR3: TGTGCCAGCACAGGTCGGGACAGGGGTGGGGACTATGGCTACACCTTC.

The chain combines TRBV29-1 with TRBJ2-3, with 10 bases identical to TRBD2. Germline CDR1 and CDR2: SQVTM and ANQGSEA. This CDR3 is built from 14 residues. CDR3 coding DNA: TGCAGTGTCGGAGGACTAGCGGGCACAGATACGCAGTATTTT. Residues: CSVGGLAGTDTQYF.

This rearrangement joins TRBV10-3 to TRBJ2-3; 10 nucleotides match TRBD1. V shed 6 bases and J 6 bases; nucleotides not matched to a gene: 3. From germline, CDR1 is ENHRY and CDR2 SYGVKD. This CDR3 is 13 amino acids long. The CDR3 DNA follows: TGTGCCATCAGGGGGACAGGGGATGATACGCAGTATTTT. The encoded protein is CAIRGTGDDTQYF.

This clonotype has only a few counts. The chain is built from TRBV5-5 and TRBJ2-7; TRBD1 matches at 7 bases. Germline lookup yields CDR1 SGHKS and CDR2 YYEKEE (reference sequence). V lost 2 bases and J lost 3; bases outside the gene matches: 2. The CDR3 runs 13 residues. Here the CDR3 reads CASSLGQVYEQYF. The CDR3 nucleotides are TGTGCCAGCAGCTTAGGACAGGTCTACGAGCAGTACTTC.

This chain uses TRBV10-3 with TRBJ2-7; D not certain. The CDR3 loop spans 11 amino acids. The germline V gene has CDR1 ENHRY and CDR2 SYGVKD. Trimming pared 5 bases from V and 4 bases from J, leaving 6 bases between. The CDR3 sequence: CAISSGYEQYV. DNA for the CDR3: TGTGCCATCAGTTCGGGTTACGAGCAGTACGTC.

The J gene is TRBJ2-6, the V gene TRBV20-1, with 9 bases fitting TRBD1. Germline lookup yields CDR1 DFQATT and CDR2 SNEGSKA (reference sequence). CDR3 length: 19 residues. With V trimmed by 0 bases and J by 2 bases, 11 bases remained unmatched. CDR3 bases: TGCAGTGCTAGAGATATGGTAGGGACAGGGACCGCTGGGGCCAACGTCCTGACTTTC. Protein: CSARDMVGTGTAGANVLTF.

The chain links TRBV4-1 to TRBJ2-1; the D gene could be TRBD1 or TRBD2 (5 bases each). V was clipped by 4 bases and J by 0 bases, with 13 bases between them. Germline loops: CDR1 MGHRA, CDR2 YSYEKL. This CDR3 has 16 amino acids. CDR3 residues: CASSPRGTGSYNEQFF. The CDR3 region has the DNA TGCGCCAGCAGCCCCCGGGGAACAGGCTCCTACAATGAGCAGTTCTTC.

This clonotype has more than one count but fewer than ten. V usage is TRBV11-2 and J usage is TRBJ1-2; TRBD1 aligns across 9 bases. CDR3 length: 16 residues. From germline, CDR1 is SGHAT and CDR2 FQNNGV. V was pared by 4 bases and J by 7 bases, with 13 bases of the junction left unmatched. The CDR3 here is CASSYPGQGRYSGYTF. The CDR3 DNA reads as TGTGCCAGCAGCTACCCGGGACAGGGTAGATACTCTGGCTACACCTTC.

This clonotype was detected a few times. The V gene is TRBV6-5, the J gene TRBJ2-3; D possibly corresponds to TRBD2 (6 bases). The CDR3 has 17 residues. Germline V lookup: CDR1 MNHEY, CDR2 SVGAGI. V was pared by 4 bases and J by 1 base, with 18 bases between. The CDR3 region has the DNA TGTGCCAGCAGTTGGAGGGGTAGCGTTATGGGCACAGATACGCAGTATTTT. It encodes CASSWRGSVMGTDTQYF.

This clonotype was recorded at least ten times. Here the CDR3 reads CASSLGSTGVHEQFF. CDR3 sequence (DNA): TGTGCCAGCAGCTTAGGCTCGACAGGGGTCCATGAGCAGTTCTTC. This chain links TRBV11-2 with TRBJ2-1, with 8 nucleotides matching TRBD1. Trimming removed 1 base from V and 8 bases from J; junction bases left unmatched: 7. The CDR3 length is 15 residues. Germline values: CDR1 SGHAT, CDR2 FQNNGV.

The chain uses TRBV24-1 and TRBJ2-7; no clear D. The CDR3 runs to 8 residues. Germline loops: CDR1 KGHDR, CDR2 SFDVKD. Trimming took 10 bases from V and 5 from J, leaving 2 bases between them. CDR3 coding DNA: TGTGCCACGAACGAGCAGTACGTC. Translation: CATNEQYV.

This clonotype was found a few times. CDR3 sequence reads: CSAQEGGAKNIQYF. In nucleotides, the CDR3 is TGCAGTGCCCAAGAAGGGGGAGCCAAAAACATTCAGTACTTC. The chain has TRBV20-1 and TRBJ2-4, with D perhaps TRBD1 (6 bases). Germline CDR1 is DFQATT and CDR2 is SNEGSKA (reference sequence). Trimming removed 6 bases at V and 0 bases at J, with 12 bases between. The length of the CDR3 is 14 residues.

The sample holds many counts of this clonotype. The chain carries TRBV5-1 and TRBJ2-2; perhaps TRBD2 as D (6 bases). Germline assignment: CDR1 SGHRS and CDR2 YFSETQ. V gave up 3 bases and J gave up 0 bases, with 12 bases separating them. The CDR3 sequence is 16 residues long. CDR3 residues: CASSWSAGSNTGELFF. The CDR3 bases are TGCGCCAGCAGCTGGTCGGCGGGGTCGAACACCGGGGAGCTGTTTTTT.

This clonotype was observed once. This sequence joins TRBV5-5 and TRBJ1-6; tentatively, D is TRBD1 (5 bases). CDR1 and CDR2 from the germline V gene are SGHKS and YYEKEE (reference sequence). Trimming removed 4 bases at V and 0 bases at J, with 11 bases between. The CDR3 runs to 16 residues. The CDR3 reads CASSPREVSYNSPLHF. The CDR3 DNA sequence: TGTGCCAGCAGCCCCAGGGAAGTCTCCTATAATTCACCCCTCCACTTT.

This rearrangement joins TRBV20-1 to TRBJ1-2, with a tentative D call TRBD1 (6 bases). Trimming stripped 0 bases from V and 1 base from J, with 9 bases between. There are 14 residues in the CDR3. In germline, CDR1 is DFQATT, CDR2 SNEGSKA (reference sequence). In DNA form, the CDR3 reads TGCAGTGCTAGAGAGGGCAGGGGTAACTATGGCTACACCTTC. This translates into CSAREGRGNYGYTF.